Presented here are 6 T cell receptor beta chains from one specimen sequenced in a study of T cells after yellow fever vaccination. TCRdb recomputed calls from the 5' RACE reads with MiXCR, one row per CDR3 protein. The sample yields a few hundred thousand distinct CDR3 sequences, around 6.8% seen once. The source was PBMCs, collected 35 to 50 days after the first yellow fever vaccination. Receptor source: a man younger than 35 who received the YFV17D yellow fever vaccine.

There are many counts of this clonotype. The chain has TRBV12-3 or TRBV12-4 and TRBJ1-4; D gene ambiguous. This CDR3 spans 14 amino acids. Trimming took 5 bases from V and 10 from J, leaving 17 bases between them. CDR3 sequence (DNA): TGTGCCAGCAGTATCTGGGGTCTCGGCGGAAAACTGTTTTTT. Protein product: CASSIWGLGGKLFF.

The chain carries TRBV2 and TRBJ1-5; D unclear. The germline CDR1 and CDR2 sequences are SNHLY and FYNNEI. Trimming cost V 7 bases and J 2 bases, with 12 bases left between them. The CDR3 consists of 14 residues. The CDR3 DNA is TGTGCCAGCAATCCGGACTGGGGCAATCAGCCCCAGCATTTT. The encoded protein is CASNPDWGNQPQHF.

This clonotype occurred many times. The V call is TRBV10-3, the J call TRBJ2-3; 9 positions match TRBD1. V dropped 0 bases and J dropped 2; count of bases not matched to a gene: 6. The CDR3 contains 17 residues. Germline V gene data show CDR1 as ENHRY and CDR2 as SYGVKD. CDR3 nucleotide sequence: TGTGCCATCAGTGAGTCTGGACAGGGGCATTTCACAGATACGCAGTATTTT. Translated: CAISESGQGHFTDTQYF.

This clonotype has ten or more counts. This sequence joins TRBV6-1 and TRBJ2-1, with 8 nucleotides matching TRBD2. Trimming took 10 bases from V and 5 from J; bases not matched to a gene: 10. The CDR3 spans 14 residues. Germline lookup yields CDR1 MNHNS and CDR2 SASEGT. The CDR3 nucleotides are TGTGCCACCTCGGGACTAGTTTTCCACAATGAGCAGTTCTTC. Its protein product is CATSGLVFHNEQFF.

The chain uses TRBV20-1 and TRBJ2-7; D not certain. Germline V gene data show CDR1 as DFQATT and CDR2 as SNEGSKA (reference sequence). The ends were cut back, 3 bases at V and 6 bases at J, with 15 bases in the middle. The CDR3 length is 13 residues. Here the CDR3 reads CSASEELSFEQYF. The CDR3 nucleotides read TGCAGTGCTAGCGAGGAACTATCTTTCGAGCAGTACTTC.

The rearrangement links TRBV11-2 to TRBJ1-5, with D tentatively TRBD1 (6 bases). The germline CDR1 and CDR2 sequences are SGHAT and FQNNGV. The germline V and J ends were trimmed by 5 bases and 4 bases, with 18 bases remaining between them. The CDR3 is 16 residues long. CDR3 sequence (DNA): TGTGCCAGCAGCCTAGGGGCAGGGGAGGGGAATCAGCCCCAGCATTTT. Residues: CASSLGAGEGNQPQHF.